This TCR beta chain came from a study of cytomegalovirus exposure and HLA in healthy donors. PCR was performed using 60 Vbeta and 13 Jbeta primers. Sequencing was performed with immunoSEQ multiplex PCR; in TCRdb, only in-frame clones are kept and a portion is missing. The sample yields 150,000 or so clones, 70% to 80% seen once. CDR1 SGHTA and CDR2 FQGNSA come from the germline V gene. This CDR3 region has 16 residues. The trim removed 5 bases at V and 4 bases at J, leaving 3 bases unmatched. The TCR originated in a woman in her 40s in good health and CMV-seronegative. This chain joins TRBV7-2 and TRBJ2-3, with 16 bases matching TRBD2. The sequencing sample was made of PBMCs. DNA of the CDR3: TGTGCCAGCAGCCCGGGACTAGCGGGAGGGGCAGATACGCAGTATTTT. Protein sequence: CASSPGLAGGADTQYF.